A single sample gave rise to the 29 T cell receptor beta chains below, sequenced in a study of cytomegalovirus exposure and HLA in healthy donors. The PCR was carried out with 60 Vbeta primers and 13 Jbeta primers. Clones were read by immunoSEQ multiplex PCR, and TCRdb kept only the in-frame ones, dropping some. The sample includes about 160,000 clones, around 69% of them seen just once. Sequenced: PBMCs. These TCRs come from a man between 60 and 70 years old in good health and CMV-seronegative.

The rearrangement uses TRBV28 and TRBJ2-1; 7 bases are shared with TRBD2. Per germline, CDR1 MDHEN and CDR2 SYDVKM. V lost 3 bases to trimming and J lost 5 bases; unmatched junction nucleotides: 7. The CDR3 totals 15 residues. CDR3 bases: TGTGCCAGCAGTTTGTTAGGCGGGAGAGACAATGAGCAGTTCTTC. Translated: CASSLLGGRDNEQFF.

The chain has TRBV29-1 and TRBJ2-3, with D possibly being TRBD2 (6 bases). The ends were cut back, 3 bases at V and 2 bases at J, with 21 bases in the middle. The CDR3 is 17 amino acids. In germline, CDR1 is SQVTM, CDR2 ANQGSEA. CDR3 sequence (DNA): TGCAGCGTTGATGGCCAGGCACTAGCACCCCTCACAGATACGCAGTATTTT. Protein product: CSVDGQALAPLTDTQYF.

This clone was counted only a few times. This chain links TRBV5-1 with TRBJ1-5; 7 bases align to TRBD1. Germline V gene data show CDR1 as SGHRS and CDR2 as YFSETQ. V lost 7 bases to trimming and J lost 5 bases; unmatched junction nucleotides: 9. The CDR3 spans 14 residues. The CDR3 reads CASGPGGTDQPQHF. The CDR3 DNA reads TGCGCCAGCGGCCCCGGAGGGACAGATCAGCCCCAGCATTTT.

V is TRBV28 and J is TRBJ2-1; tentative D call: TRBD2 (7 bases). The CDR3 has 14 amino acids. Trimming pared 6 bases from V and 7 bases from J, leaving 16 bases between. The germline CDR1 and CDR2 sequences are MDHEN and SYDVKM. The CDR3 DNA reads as TGTGCCAGCAGAAAAAGGGGGGGCTGGAATGAGCAGTTCTTC. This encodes CASRKRGGWNEQFF.

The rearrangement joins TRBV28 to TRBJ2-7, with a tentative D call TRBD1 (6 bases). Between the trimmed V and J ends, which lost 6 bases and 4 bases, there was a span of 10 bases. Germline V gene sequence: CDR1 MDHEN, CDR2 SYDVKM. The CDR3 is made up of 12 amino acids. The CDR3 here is CASRAGQYEQYF. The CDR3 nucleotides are TGTGCCAGCAGGGCTGGACAGTACGAGCAGTACTTC. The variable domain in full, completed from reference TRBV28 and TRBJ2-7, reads DVKVTQSSRYLVKRTGEKVFLECVQDMDHENMFWYRQDPGLGLRLIYFSYDVKMKEKGDIPEGYSVSREKKERFSLILESASTNQTSMYLCASRAGQYEQYFGPGTRLTVT.

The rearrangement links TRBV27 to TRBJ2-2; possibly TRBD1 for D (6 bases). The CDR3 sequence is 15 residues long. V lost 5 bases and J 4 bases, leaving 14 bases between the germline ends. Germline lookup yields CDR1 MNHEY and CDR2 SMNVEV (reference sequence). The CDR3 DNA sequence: TGTGCCAGCAGTACTCGGACAGTCCCCACCGGGGAGCTGTTTTTT. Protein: CASSTRTVPTGELFF.

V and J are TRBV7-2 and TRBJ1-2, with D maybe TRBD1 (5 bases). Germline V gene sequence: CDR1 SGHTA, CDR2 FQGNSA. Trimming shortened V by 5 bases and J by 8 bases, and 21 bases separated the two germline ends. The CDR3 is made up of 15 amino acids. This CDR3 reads CASSPDRGPGGGYTF. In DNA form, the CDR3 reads TGTGCCAGCAGCCCCGACCGGGGCCCGGGAGGCGGCTACACCTTC.

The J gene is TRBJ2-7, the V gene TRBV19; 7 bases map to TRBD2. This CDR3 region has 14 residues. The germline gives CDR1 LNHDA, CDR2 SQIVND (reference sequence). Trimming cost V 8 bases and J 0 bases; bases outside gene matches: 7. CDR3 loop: CASSGTTSSYEQYF. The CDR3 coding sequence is TGTGCCAGTTCCGGGACTACCAGCTCCTACGAGCAGTACTTC.

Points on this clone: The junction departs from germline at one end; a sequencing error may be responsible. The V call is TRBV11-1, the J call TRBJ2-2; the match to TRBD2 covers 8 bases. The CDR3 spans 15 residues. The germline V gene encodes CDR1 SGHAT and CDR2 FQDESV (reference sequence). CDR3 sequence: CSSSRNSGEGGELFF. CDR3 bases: TGTTCCAGCAGCCGAAATAGCGGGGAGGGCGGGGAGCTGTTTTTT.

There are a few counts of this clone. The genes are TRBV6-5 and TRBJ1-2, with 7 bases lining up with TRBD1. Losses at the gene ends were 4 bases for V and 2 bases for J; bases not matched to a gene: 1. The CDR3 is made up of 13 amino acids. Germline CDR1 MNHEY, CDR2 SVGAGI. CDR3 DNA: TGTGCCAGCAGTTGGACAGGCAACTATGGCTACACCTTC. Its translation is CASSWTGNYGYTF.

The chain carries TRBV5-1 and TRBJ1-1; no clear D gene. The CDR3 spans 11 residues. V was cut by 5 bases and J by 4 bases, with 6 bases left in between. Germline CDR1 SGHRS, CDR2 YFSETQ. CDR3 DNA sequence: TGCGCCAGCAGATCCGTCACTGAAGCTTTCTTT. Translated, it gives CASRSVTEAFF.

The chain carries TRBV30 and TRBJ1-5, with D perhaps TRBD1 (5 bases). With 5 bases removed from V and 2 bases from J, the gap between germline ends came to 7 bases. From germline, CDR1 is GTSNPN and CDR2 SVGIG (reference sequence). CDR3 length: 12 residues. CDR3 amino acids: CAWGTGNQPQHF. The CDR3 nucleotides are TGTGCCTGGGGGACTGGCAATCAGCCCCAGCATTTT.

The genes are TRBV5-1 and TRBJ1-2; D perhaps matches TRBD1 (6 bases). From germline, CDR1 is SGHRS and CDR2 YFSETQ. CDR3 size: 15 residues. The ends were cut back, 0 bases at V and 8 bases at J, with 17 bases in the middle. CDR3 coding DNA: TGCGCCAGCAGCTTGGATGGGCTACACCAGGGGGGCTACACCTTC. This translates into CASSLDGLHQGGYTF.

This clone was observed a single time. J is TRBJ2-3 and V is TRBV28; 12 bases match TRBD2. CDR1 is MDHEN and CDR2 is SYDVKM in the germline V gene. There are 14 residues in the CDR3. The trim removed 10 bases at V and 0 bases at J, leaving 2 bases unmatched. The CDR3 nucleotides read TGTGCCACCGGGACTAGCGGGAGCACAGATACGCAGTATTTT. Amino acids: CATGTSGSTDTQYF.

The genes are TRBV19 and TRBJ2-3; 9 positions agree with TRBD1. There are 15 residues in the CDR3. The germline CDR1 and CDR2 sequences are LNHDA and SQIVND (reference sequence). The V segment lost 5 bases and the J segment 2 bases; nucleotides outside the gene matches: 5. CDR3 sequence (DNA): TGTGCCAGTAGTCCAGGGACAGGGACCACAGATACGCAGTATTTT. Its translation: CASSPGTGTTDTQYF.

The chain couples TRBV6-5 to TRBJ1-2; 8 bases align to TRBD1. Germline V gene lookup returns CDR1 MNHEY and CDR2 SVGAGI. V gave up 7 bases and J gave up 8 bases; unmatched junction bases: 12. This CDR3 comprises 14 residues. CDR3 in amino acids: CASNLQGGGWGYTF. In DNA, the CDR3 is TGTGCCAGCAATCTACAGGGGGGCGGTTGGGGCTACACCTTC.

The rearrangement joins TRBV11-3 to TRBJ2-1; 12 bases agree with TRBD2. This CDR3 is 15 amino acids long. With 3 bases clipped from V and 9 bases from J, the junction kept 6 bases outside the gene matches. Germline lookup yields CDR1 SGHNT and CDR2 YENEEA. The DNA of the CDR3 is TGTGCCAGCAGCTTGGAAAGACTAGCGGGAGCTGAGCAGTTCTTC. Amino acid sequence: CASSLERLAGAEQFF.

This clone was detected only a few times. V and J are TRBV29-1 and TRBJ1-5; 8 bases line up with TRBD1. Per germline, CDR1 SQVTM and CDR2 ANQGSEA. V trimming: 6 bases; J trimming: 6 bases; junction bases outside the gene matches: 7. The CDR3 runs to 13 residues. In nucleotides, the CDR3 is TGCAGCGTAACAGGGGGTGAGGGTCAGCCCCAGCATTTT. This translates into CSVTGGEGQPQHF.

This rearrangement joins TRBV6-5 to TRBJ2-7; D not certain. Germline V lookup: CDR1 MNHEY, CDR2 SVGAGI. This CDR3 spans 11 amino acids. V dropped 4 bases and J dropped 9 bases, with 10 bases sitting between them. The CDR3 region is CASSSPAGQYF. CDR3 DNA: TGTGCCAGCAGTTCGCCGGCAGGGCAGTACTTC.

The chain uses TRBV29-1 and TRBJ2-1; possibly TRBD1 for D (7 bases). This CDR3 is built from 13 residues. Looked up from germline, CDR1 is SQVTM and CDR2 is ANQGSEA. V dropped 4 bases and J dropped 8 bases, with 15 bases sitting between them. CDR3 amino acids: CSVVNRGGDEQFF. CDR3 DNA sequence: TGCAGCGTTGTAAACAGGGGAGGCGATGAGCAGTTCTTC.

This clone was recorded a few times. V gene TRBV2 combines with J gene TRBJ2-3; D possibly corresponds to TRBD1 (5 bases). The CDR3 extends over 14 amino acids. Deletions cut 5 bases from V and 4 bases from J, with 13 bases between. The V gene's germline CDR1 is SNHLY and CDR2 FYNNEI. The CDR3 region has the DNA TGTGCCAGCAGTCGGCAGGGTTCATCAGATACGCAGTATTTT. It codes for CASSRQGSSDTQYF.

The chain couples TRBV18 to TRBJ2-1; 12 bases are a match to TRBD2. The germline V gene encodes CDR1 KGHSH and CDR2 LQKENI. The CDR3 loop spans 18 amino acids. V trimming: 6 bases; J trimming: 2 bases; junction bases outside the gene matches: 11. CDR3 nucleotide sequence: TGTGCCAGCTCTCAGGAGGCCCCTAGCGGGAGGGCCTACAATGAGCAGTTCTTC. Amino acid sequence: CASSQEAPSGRAYNEQFF.

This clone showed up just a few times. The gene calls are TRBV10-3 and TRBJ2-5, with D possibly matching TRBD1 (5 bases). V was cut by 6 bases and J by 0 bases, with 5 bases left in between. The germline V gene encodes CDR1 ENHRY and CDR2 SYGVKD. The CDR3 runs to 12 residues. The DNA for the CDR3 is TGTGCCATCAGACAGGACCAAGAGACCCAGTACTTC. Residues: CAIRQDQETQYF.

The CDR3 sequence: CASSLEPPGTGVNTGELFF. In DNA form, the CDR3 reads TGTGCCAGCAGCTTGGAACCACCCGGGACAGGGGTGAACACCGGGGAGCTGTTTTTT. The chain has TRBV5-4 and TRBJ2-2, with TRBD1 matching 10 bases. Germline V gene sequence: CDR1 SGHNT, CDR2 YYREEE (reference sequence). This CDR3 is 19 amino acids long. V trimming: 0 bases; J trimming: 1 base; junction bases outside the gene matches: 9.

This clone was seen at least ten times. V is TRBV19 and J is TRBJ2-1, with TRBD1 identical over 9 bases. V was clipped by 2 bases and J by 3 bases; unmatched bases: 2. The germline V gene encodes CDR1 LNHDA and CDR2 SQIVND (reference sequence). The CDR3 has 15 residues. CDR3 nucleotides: TGTGCCAGTAGTATACAGGACAGGGGCTACAATGAGCAGTTCTTC. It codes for CASSIQDRGYNEQFF.

CDR3 sequence reads: CASSKGQPRSGYYEQYF. In DNA form, the CDR3 reads TGTGCCAGCAGTAAGGGACAGCCAAGGAGCGGATACTACGAGCAGTACTTC. The chain joins TRBV9 to TRBJ2-7; 7 positions match TRBD1. V lost 5 bases, J lost 3 bases, and 17 bases stayed unmatched. CDR1 and CDR2 (germline): SGDLS, YYNGEE. This CDR3 is 17 amino acids long.

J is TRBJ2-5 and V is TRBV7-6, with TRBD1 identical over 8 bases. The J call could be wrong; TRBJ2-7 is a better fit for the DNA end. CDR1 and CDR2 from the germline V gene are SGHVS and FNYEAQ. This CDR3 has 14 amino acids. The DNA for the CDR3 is TGTGCCAGCAGCCTCGGGACAGGTCCCTACGAGCAGTACTTC. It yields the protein CASSLGTGPYEQYF.

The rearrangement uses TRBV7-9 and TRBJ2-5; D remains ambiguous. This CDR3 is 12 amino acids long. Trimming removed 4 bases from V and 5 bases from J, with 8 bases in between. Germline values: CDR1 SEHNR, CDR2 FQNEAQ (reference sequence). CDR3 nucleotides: TGTGCCAGCAGCTCCCTAGGCGAGACCCAGTACTTC. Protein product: CASSSLGETQYF.

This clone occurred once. The CDR3 protein is CASSQQGTSGRTDTQYF. Written as DNA, the CDR3 is TGCGCCAGCAGCCAGCAGGGTACTAGCGGCCGCACAGATACGCAGTATTTT. V is TRBV4-3 and J is TRBJ2-3; 8 bases are shared with TRBD2. The germline gives CDR1 LGHNA, CDR2 YSLEER. There are 17 residues in the CDR3. The trim removed 3 bases at V and 1 base at J, leaving 9 bases unmatched.